This T cell receptor (beta chain) was sequenced for a study of blood T cell repertoires in COVID-19. As for the study in general: Italy, Spain and the United States were the sources of the convalescent and acute COVID-19 samples.

This CDR3 is 12 amino acids long. V lost 3 bases to trimming and J lost 4 bases, with 7 bases between them. Germline CDR1 and CDR2: LNHDA and SQIVND (reference sequence). As processed by the authors: Amplified reference gene primers provided the basis for estimating nucleated cell counts. Assay used: immunoSEQ multiplex PCR; TCRdb lists only in-frame clones, some missing. V, J and clone size are taken as reported in that table, and D and trimming were inferred from the DNA itself. The table includes 170,000 or so clones, about 88% detected once. Seattle patient enrollment occurred during active infection, with longitudinal follow-up thereafter.

The genes are TRBV19 and TRBJ2-7; no definite D call. Sequencing was done on a sample of peripheral blood. The source is a man in his 60s with COVID-19, enrolled during active disease. CDR3 loop: CASSISVYEQYF. DNA of the CDR3: TGTGCCAGTAGTATTTCCGTTTACGAGCAGTACTTC.